Given below is one TCR beta chain in context. Profiled with immunoSEQ multiplex PCR; TCRdb holds only in-frame clones, not every one. The repertoire holds tens of thousands of clones, with 93% as singletons. The CDR3 totals 14 residues. The germline V gene encodes CDR1 SGHDN and CDR2 FVKESK. V dropped 4 bases and J dropped 2 bases, with 10 bases sitting between them. These data belong to a study of T cell changes during pregnancy in multiple sclerosis. The sequences come from CD8+ T cells from peripheral blood mononuclear cells, collected in the second trimester of pregnancy. The chain has TRBV14 and TRBJ2-3; D call uncertain. The source is a female donor with multiple sclerosis, enrolled in a pregnancy study. The CDR3 nucleotides are TGTGCCAGCAGCCTTCAAGAGTACACAGATACGCAGTATTTT. Protein product: CASSLQEYTDTQYF.